Below are 23 T cell receptor beta chains sequenced from a single sample in a study of monozygotic twins with inflammatory bowel disease. TCRdb reprocessed the 5' RACE reads and keeps a single row for each CDR3 protein, giving no DNA. This sample's clone table lists about 210,000 distinct CDR3 sequences. Specimen: blood. These receptors were taken from a human donor with ulcerative colitis or Crohn's disease, or a healthy co-twin of an affected twin (not recorded which).

The rearrangement uses TRBV2 and TRBJ2-7; TCRdb's D gene call, TRBD1, goes unchecked for lack of DNA. Germline loops: CDR1 SNHLY, CDR2 FYNNEI. CDR3 length: 14 amino acids. The CDR3 loop reads CASNVQGPIYEQYF.

V is TRBV11-2 and J is TRBJ2-5; TCRdb returns TRBD1, unconfirmable since there is no DNA. This CDR3 has 15 residues. In germline, CDR1 is SGHAT, CDR2 FQNNGV. CDR3 sequence: CASSPRQGQIETQYF.

This chain links TRBV12-3 or TRBV12-4 with TRBJ2-1; TCRdb designates TRBD1, a call that cannot be tested without DNA. This CDR3 region has 14 residues. The CDR3: CASSDDRAYNEQFF.

The V call is TRBV18, the J call TRBJ1-1; TCRdb calls TRBD1, which cannot be checked without DNA. Germline lookup yields CDR1 KGHSH and CDR2 LQKENI. The CDR3 has 15 residues. CDR3 sequence: CASSQLIQGGTEAFF.

The V and J genes are TRBV6-1 and TRBJ1-1; the TCRdb D gene call, TRBD1, has no DNA to confirm it. Germline lookup yields CDR1 MNHNS and CDR2 SASEGT. CDR3 length: 14 amino acids. The CDR3 spells CASSPNNRDTEAFF.

The chain carries TRBV7-2 and TRBJ2-3; TCRdb gives TRBD1 as the D gene, but with no DNA this cannot be confirmed. The CDR3 is 15 amino acids. Germline V gives CDR1 SGHTA, CDR2 FQGNSA. The CDR3 sequence is CASSSPGLAIDTQYF.

The chain is built from TRBV19 and TRBJ1-1. The CDR3 contains 15 residues. The germline V gene has CDR1 LNHDA and CDR2 SQIVND (reference sequence). The CDR3 sequence is CASSRDGSMNTEAFF.

The rearrangement links TRBV5-1 to TRBJ1-2; absent DNA, TCRdb's TRBD1 call cannot be checked. The CDR3 loop spans 14 amino acids. CDR1 and CDR2 (germline): SGHRS, YFSETQ. The CDR3 sequence: CASTYAEGGDGYTF.

CDR3 residues: CASFLGQGADTQYF. This rearrangement joins TRBV5-1 to TRBJ2-3; TCRdb names TRBD1, which stays unverified in the absence of DNA. Germline V CDR1 and CDR2: SGHRS, YFSETQ. The CDR3 is 14 amino acids.

The J gene is TRBJ2-4, the V gene TRBV5-5. CDR1 is SGHKS and CDR2 is YYEKEE in the germline V gene (reference sequence). The length of the CDR3 is 14 residues. The CDR3 here is CASSLSSSINIQYF.

The chain carries TRBV5-1 and TRBJ1-2; with no DNA, the TCRdb D assignment of TRBD1 cannot be verified. Germline loops: CDR1 SGHRS, CDR2 YFSETQ. The length of the CDR3 is 14 residues. CDR3 sequence reads: CASSPARQNYGYTF.

The V call is TRBV15, the J call TRBJ2-1; TCRdb designates TRBD1, a call that cannot be tested without DNA. The CDR3 is made up of 12 amino acids. Germline CDR1 and CDR2: LNHNV and YYDKDF (reference sequence). CDR3 region: CATSGARNEQFF.

The chain recombines TRBV7-6 with TRBJ1-6; the TCRdb D gene call, TRBD1, has no DNA to confirm it. The V gene's germline CDR1 is SGHVS and CDR2 FNYEAQ. The CDR3 totals 14 residues. The chain's CDR3 is CANPGGTLDSPLHF.

The rearrangement links TRBV12-3 or TRBV12-4 to TRBJ1-3; TCRdb indicates TRBD1, and absent DNA this call remains unverified. The CDR3 runs 14 residues. The CDR3 region is CASTILQGGNTIYF.

Here the CDR3 reads CASSPAPAGLSQPQHF. The rearrangement uses TRBV19 and TRBJ1-5; there is no DNA to check the TCRdb D call of TRBD1. The CDR3 covers 16 residues. Germline assignment: CDR1 LNHDA and CDR2 SQIVND (reference sequence).

The V call is TRBV5-8, the J call TRBJ2-1. Germline CDR1 SGHTS, CDR2 YDEGEE. This CDR3 has 16 residues. The CDR3 protein is CASSLFAGASYNEQFF.

The rearrangement links TRBV7-9 to TRBJ2-7; TCRdb's D call, TRBD1, is unchecked because there is no DNA. The germline CDR1 and CDR2 sequences are SEHNR and FQNEAQ (reference sequence). CDR3 length: 16 amino acids. Here the CDR3 reads CASSLGAERGHYEQYF.

The chain employs TRBV12-3 or TRBV12-4 and TRBJ2-1; the D gene TCRdb calls, TRBD1, cannot be checked with no DNA. The CDR3 covers 15 residues. CDR3 region: CASSTPRGHYNEQFF.

The V call is TRBV7-9, the J call TRBJ1-5; TCRdb's D call of TRBD1 is untestable without DNA. CDR3 length: 17 amino acids. The germline CDR1 and CDR2 sequences are SEHNR and FQNEAQ (reference sequence). CDR3: CASSGAGALGGNQPQHF. Drawing the rest from reference TRBV7-9 and TRBJ1-5, the complete variable domain is DTGVSQNPRHKITKRGQNVTFRCDPISEHNRLYWYRQTLGQGPEFLTYFQNEAQLEKSRLLSDRFSAERPKGSFSTLEIQRTEQGDSAMYLCASSGAGALGGNQPQHFGDGTRLSIL.

The CDR3 sequence is CASSRRGDTGELFF. The V gene is TRBV7-2, the J gene TRBJ2-2; the D call from TCRdb, TRBD2, cannot be confirmed without DNA. Germline values: CDR1 SGHTA, CDR2 FQGNSA. The CDR3 consists of 14 residues.

The chain links TRBV14 to TRBJ2-3; without DNA, the TCRdb call of TRBD1 cannot be checked. Germline loops: CDR1 SGHDN, CDR2 FVKESK. The CDR3 spans 17 residues. The CDR3 protein is CASSHPRTGEPGDTQYF.

The chain carries TRBV15 and TRBJ1-2; the D call from TCRdb, TRBD1, cannot be confirmed without DNA. The germline V gene encodes CDR1 LNHNV and CDR2 YYDKDF (reference sequence). This CDR3 is built from 16 residues. The CDR3 here is CATSRASGGFWYGYTF.

The chain joins TRBV10-3 to TRBJ2-3; TCRdb designates TRBD2, a call that cannot be tested without DNA. This CDR3 has 14 amino acids. Germline CDR1 reads ENHRY; CDR2 reads SYGVKD. The CDR3 reads CAVTDTRGTDTQYF.